Listed below are T cell receptor beta chains from one sample, sequenced in a study of STAT5B mutations in CD4+ large granular lymphocyte leukemia. Generated by immunoSEQ multiplex PCR, the TCRdb table keeps only in-frame clones and is missing some. The sample lists 25,000 to 35,000 clones; less than 80% were seen once. The sample taken for sequencing was CD4+ T cells from blood buffy coats. These receptors were obtained from a human donor in good health. Each CDR3 is given with its conserved first and last residue. The D gene is left open where the match is weak. Clone size is not always given. Where it is, it says once, few, many or a class for expanded clones.

>-|TRBV6-5|-|TRBJ2-3
CASSPAASTDTQYF
TGTGCCAGCAGCCCAGCCGCTAGCACAGATACGCAGTATTTT
>-|TRBV9|-|TRBJ2-3
CASSVATEVDTQYF
TGTGCCAGCAGCGTAGCTACGGAGGTAGATACGCAGTATTTT
>-|TRBV7-9|few|TRBJ1-1
CASSWSENTEAFF
TGTGCCAGCAGCTGGAGCGAGAACACTGAAGCTTTCTTT
>-|TRBV10-3|-|TRBJ1-6
CAISESKVSGNSPLHF
TGTGCCATCAGTGAGTCGAAGGTCAGCGGTAATTCACCCCTCCACTTT
>TRBD2|TRBV30|-|TRBJ2-7
CAWSGLAAYEQYF
TGTGCCTGGTCGGGACTAGCGGCTTACGAGCAGTACTTC
>-|TRBV6-1|-|TRBJ2-1
CASVGTASYNEQFF
TGTGCCAGCGTCGGGACTGCCTCCTACAATGAGCAGTTCTTC
>-|TRBV11-2|-|TRBJ2-7
CASSLGQGGVYEQYF
TGTGCCAGCAGCTTAGGGCAGGGTGGAGTCTACGAGCAGTACTTC
>-|TRBV30|-|TRBJ2-7
CAWIPRTYEQYF
TGTGCCTGGATCCCCAGGACCTACGAGCAGTACTTC
>TRBD1|TRBV7-8|-|TRBJ1-3
CASSRSDRDSGNTIYF
TGTGCCAGCAGCCGCTCGGACAGGGACTCAGGAAACACCATATATTTT
>TRBD1|TRBV5-1|-|TRBJ1-1
CASRSGQLNTEAFF
TGCGCCAGCAGGTCGGGACAGTTGAACACTGAAGCTTTCTTT
>-|TRBV18|-|TRBJ1-3
CASSPSESSGNTIYF
TGTGCCAGCTCACCATCGGAGAGCTCTGGAAACACCATATATTTT
>-|TRBV10-3|few|TRBJ2-2
CAISPTPGGELFF
TGTGCCATCAGCCCTACACCGGGCGGGGAGCTGTTTTTT
>TRBD1|TRBV19|-|TRBJ1-3
CASSTTGGSGNTIYF
TGTGCCAGTAGCACCACAGGGGGCTCTGGAAACACCATATATTTT
>-|TRBV6-5|-|TRBJ1-4
CASGGAKSPEGKLFF
TGTGCCAGCGGGGGAGCGAAAAGCCCAGAAGGGAAACTGTTTTTT
>TRBD1|TRBV12-5|-|TRBJ2-1
CASALTGVNEQFF
TGTGCTAGTGCCCTGACAGGGGTCAATGAGCAGTTCTTC
>-|TRBV30|few|TRBJ1-4
CAWSARGVGEKLFF
TGTGCCTGGAGCGCTAGGGGTGTGGGTGAAAAACTGTTTTTT
>TRBD1|TRBV5-6|-|TRBJ1-1
CASSGTASGNTEAFF
TGTGCCAGCAGCGGGACAGCGTCGGGGAACACTGAAGCTTTCTTT
>TRBD1|TRBV30|-|TRBJ2-1
CACTGQGASNEQFF
TGTGCCTGTACGGGACAGGGGGCTTCCAATGAGCAGTTCTTC
>TRBD1|TRBV10-3|-|TRBJ2-5
CAISESPTGPSQETQYF
TGTGCCATCAGTGAGTCGCCGACAGGGCCAAGCCAAGAGACCCAGTACTTC
>-|TRBV9|-|TRBJ2-3
CASSVGSEADTQYF
TGTGCCAGCAGCGTAGGTAGCGAGGCAGATACGCAGTATTTT
>-|TRBV5-6|-|TRBJ2-3
CASSLVDRTDTQYF
TGTGCCAGCAGCTTGGTCGACCGCACAGATACGCAGTATTTT
>-|TRBV7-9|-|TRBJ1-3
CASSLRPGSGNTIYF
TGTGCCAGCAGCTTACGTCCAGGTTCAGGAAACACCATATATTTT
>-|TRBV30|few|TRBJ1-1
CAWSRVSEAFF
TGTGCCTGGAGCCGTGTTTCTGAAGCTTTCTTT
>-|TRBV10-3|-|TRBJ1-6
CAISESKGVTPLHF
TGTGCCATCAGTGAGTCGAAGGGGGTGACACCCCTCCACTTT
>-|TRBV19|few|TRBJ2-3
CASSIGSHTDTQYF
TGTGCCAGTAGTATCGGCAGTCACACAGATACGCAGTATTTT
>TRBD1|TRBV23-1|-|TRBJ2-7
CASSRGTGGYEQYF
TGCGCCAGCAGTCGAGGGACAGGGGGCTACGAGCAGTACTTC
>-|TRBV28|-|TRBJ2-5
CASSYRETQYF
TGTGCCAGCAGTTACAGGGAGACCCAGTACTTC
>-|TRBV29-1|-|TRBJ2-3
CSVEQVTDTQYF
TGCAGCGTTGAACAGGTCACAGATACGCAGTATTTT
>-|TRBV18|-|TRBJ2-5
CASSPSTDRETQYF
TGTGCCAGCTCACCAAGTACAGATCGAGAGACCCAGTACTTC
>-|TRBV7-2|-|TRBJ1-1
CASSRTGAQYMNTEAFF
TGTGCCAGCAGCCGTACCGGGGCTCAGTACATGAACACTGAAGCTTTCTTT
>TRBD2|TRBV10-3|-|TRBJ2-2
CAITGGGQNTGELFF
TGTGCCATCACGGGCGGGGGGCAGAACACCGGGGAGCTGTTTTTT
>TRBD2|TRBV28|-|TRBJ2-2
CASRREPLTSGGYTGELFF
TGTGCCAGCAGACGGGAACCCCTCACTAGCGGGGGATACACCGGGGAGCTGTTTTTT
>-|TRBV30|-|TRBJ1-6
CAWSLMNSYNSPLHF
TGTGCCTGGAGCCTAATGAACTCCTATAATTCACCCCTCCACTTT
>-|TRBV4-2|few|TRBJ2-5
CASSQDRQGRETQYF
TGTGCCAGCAGCCAAGATCGCCAGGGGCGGGAGACCCAGTACTTC
>TRBD2|TRBV6-1|-|TRBJ2-5
CASSEAASGKETQYF
TGTGCCAGCAGTGAAGCGGCCAGCGGGAAAGAGACCCAGTACTTC